A single sample gave rise to the 30 T cell receptor beta chains below, sequenced in a study of T cell responses to AZD1222 COVID-19 vaccine. Sequencing was performed with immunoSEQ multiplex PCR; in TCRdb, only in-frame clones are kept and a portion is missing. The top ten hold about 1% of the sample, which has around 200,000 clones, just under 95% seen once. Here the sequenced sample was peripheral blood, taken 28 days after the second dose of the MenACWY control vaccine. The receptors derive from an adult who received the MenACWY meningococcal vaccine as a control.

This clone was recorded a few times. The V gene is TRBV7-2, the J gene TRBJ1-6; D may be TRBD1 (6 bases). Trimming stripped 1 base from V and 4 bases from J, with 14 bases between. There are 17 residues in the CDR3. CDR1 is SGHTA, CDR2 FQGNSA, per germline. The CDR3 DNA follows: TGTGCCAGCAGCTTAGTCTCCGGGACACATTATAATTCACCCCTCCACTTT. Its protein product is CASSLVSGTHYNSPLHF.

This chain's CDR3 is CASSYALGGPMGQFF. CDR3 DNA: TGTGCCAGCAGTTACGCCCTTGGGGGGCCAATGGGGCAGTTCTTC. The J gene is TRBJ2-1, the V gene TRBV6-2 or TRBV6-3; D is possibly TRBD1 or TRBD2 (6 bases each). Trimming shortened V by 2 bases and J by 12 bases, and 20 bases separated the two germline ends. This CDR3 is built from 15 residues. Looked up from germline, CDR1 is MNHEY and CDR2 is SVGEGT.

The chain uses TRBV19 and TRBJ1-1; D is ambiguous. The V gene lost 3 bases and the J gene lost 8 bases, with 13 bases spanning the gap. Germline V lookup: CDR1 LNHDA, CDR2 SQIVND (reference sequence). This CDR3 is built from 13 residues. The CDR3 region is CASSINIQAEAFF. The CDR3 bases are TGTGCCAGTAGTATTAACATCCAGGCCGAAGCTTTCTTT.

V usage is TRBV5-1 and J usage is TRBJ2-7, with D possibly matching TRBD2 (5 bases). The length of the CDR3 is 13 residues. Trimming removed 4 bases at V and 4 bases at J, with 12 bases between. Germline CDR1 and CDR2: SGHRS and YFSETQ. CDR3 DNA sequence: TGCGCCAGCAGCCCCCGGACTGATTACGAGCAGTACTTC. This codes for CASSPRTDYEQYF.

This chain uses TRBV7-2 with TRBJ2-2; D is ambiguous. Trimming left V 2 bases short and J 0 bases short, with 7 bases between. Per the germline V gene, CDR1 is SGHTA and CDR2 is FQGNSA. The CDR3 is 15 amino acids. The CDR3 DNA sequence: TGTGCCAGCAGCTTACAGACCGCGAACACCGGGGAGCTGTTTTTT. Encoded protein: CASSLQTANTGELFF.

The rearrangement joins TRBV6-5 to TRBJ2-7; a possible D gene is TRBD2 (5 bases). The CDR3 covers 15 residues. Trimming removed 2 bases from V and 0 bases from J, with 11 bases in between. Germline CDR1 MNHEY, CDR2 SVGAGI. CDR3 loop: CASSYGGLSSYEQYF. The CDR3 DNA follows: TGTGCCAGCAGTTACGGCGGACTGTCCTCCTACGAGCAGTACTTC.

Comment on this clone: The sample holds other DNA sequences that translate to the same CDR3. V is TRBV4-3 and J is TRBJ2-2; D remains unclear. The CDR3 consists of 13 residues. CDR1 and CDR2 from the germline V gene are LGHNA and YSLEER. V was clipped by 1 base and J by 7 bases, with 7 bases between them. The CDR3 reads CASSQVEGGELFF. The CDR3 DNA sequence: TGCGCCAGCAGCCAAGTCGAAGGCGGGGAGCTGTTTTTT.

This clone was seen only once. The chain employs TRBV25-1 and TRBJ1-6, with 8 bases fitting TRBD1. The CDR3 totals 15 residues. Germline-derived CDR1 and CDR2 are MGHDK and SYGVNS. V lost 2 bases and J lost 14; bases outside the gene matches: 11. The CDR3 loop is CASSELTGGVRSLHF. CDR3 bases: TGTGCCAGCAGTGAACTTACAGGGGGAGTAAGGTCCCTCCACTTT.

CDR3 sequence (DNA): TGTGCCAGCAGCATCCGGACTAGCGGGGCCGGGGATGAGCAGTTCTTC. As protein: CASSIRTSGAGDEQFF. V usage is TRBV5-6 and J usage is TRBJ2-1; 12 bases are a match to TRBD2. Trimming took 4 bases from V and 8 from J; bases not matched to a gene: 10. Germline V lookup: CDR1 SGHDT, CDR2 YYEEEE. The CDR3 has 16 residues.

This chain joins TRBV28 and TRBJ1-2, with D unresolved. This CDR3 is 15 amino acids long. Trimming shortened V by 6 bases and J by 8 bases, and 22 bases separated the two germline ends. Germline V gene sequence: CDR1 MDHEN, CDR2 SYDVKM. CDR3 sequence reads: CASRPFKGSDWGYTF. The CDR3 nucleotides read TGTGCCAGCAGGCCCTTCAAAGGGTCAGATTGGGGCTACACCTTC.

J is TRBJ2-3 and V is TRBV15; possible D gene TRBD2, 6 bases. Trimming left V 0 bases short and J 1 base short, with 8 bases between. Germline V gene data show CDR1 as LNHNV and CDR2 as YYDKDF (reference sequence). The CDR3 is 15 amino acids. CDR3 amino acids: CATSREGLGTDTQYF. CDR3 bases: TGTGCCACCAGCAGAGAGGGACTCGGCACAGATACGCAGTATTTT. Full variable domain (missing parts from reference TRBV15 and TRBJ2-3): DAMVIQNPRYQVTQFGKPVTLSCSQTLNHNVMYWYQQKSSQAPKLLFHYYDKDFNNEADTPDNFQSRRPNTSFCFLDIRSPGLGDTAMYLCATSREGLGTDTQYFGPGTRLTVL.

The V call is TRBV12-3 or TRBV12-4, the J call TRBJ1-2, with D tentatively TRBD1 (5 bases). The V end was cut by 6 bases, the J end by 3 bases, with 11 bases between. This CDR3 has 13 amino acids. The CDR3 DNA sequence: TGTGCCAGCAGCCCCGGGACGGACTATGGCTACACCTTC. It encodes CASSPGTDYGYTF.

The V call is TRBV2, the J call TRBJ2-7; the D gene could be TRBD1 or TRBD2 (6 bases each). Trimming pared 6 bases from V and 2 bases from J, leaving 8 bases between. CDR1 is SNHLY and CDR2 is FYNNEI in the germline V gene. The CDR3 totals 12 residues. CDR3 nucleotides: TGTGCCAGCAGGGGGGGCACCTACGAGCAGTACTTC. It specifies CASRGGTYEQYF.

V usage is TRBV21-1 and J usage is TRBJ1-2. TRBV21-1 is noted as a pseudogene. The CDR3 spans 16 residues. This CDR3 reads CASSNRMDGGFYGYTF. The CDR3 DNA reads TGTGCCAGCAGCAACAGAATGGACGGGGGGTTCTATGGCTACACCTTC.

The chain recombines TRBV5-8 with TRBJ1-1; D gene uncertain. The ends were cut back, 3 bases at V and 1 base at J, with 4 bases in the middle. The CDR3 is 12 amino acids. The V gene's germline CDR1 is SGHTS and CDR2 YDEGEE. The CDR3 DNA is TGTGCCAGCAGCTGGCGGAACACTGAAGCTTTCTTT. Amino acids: CASSWRNTEAFF.

The V and J genes are TRBV3-1 (or the pseudogene TRBV3-2) and TRBJ1-3, with 10 bases lining up with TRBD1. V was clipped by 2 bases and J by 6 bases; unmatched bases: 16. The CDR3 totals 19 residues. Germline values: CDR1 LGHDT, CDR2 YNNKEL (reference sequence). CDR3 loop: CASSQIRTGGRLLENTIYF. In DNA, the CDR3 is TGTGCCAGCAGCCAAATTCGGACAGGGGGTCGCCTACTGGAAAACACCATATATTTT.

The rearrangement links TRBV2 to TRBJ2-1; D possibly corresponds to TRBD1 (6 bases). Trimming pared 4 bases from V and 4 bases from J, leaving 11 bases between. The CDR3 contains 14 residues. Germline CDR1 reads SNHLY; CDR2 reads FYNNEI. CDR3 loop: CASSGTRGYNEQFF. DNA of the CDR3: TGTGCCAGCAGTGGGACCAGGGGATACAATGAGCAGTTCTTC.

CDR3 amino acids: CASSPRGEGYTF. In nucleotides, the CDR3 is TGTGCCAGTAGTCCCCGCGGGGAGGGCTACACCTTC. This chain connects TRBV19 to TRBJ1-2, with D unresolved. Germline V gene sequence: CDR1 LNHDA, CDR2 SQIVND (reference sequence). V was pared by 5 bases and J by 8 bases, with 12 bases between. The CDR3 runs to 12 residues. Full variable domain (outside the CDR3, taken from reference TRBV19 and TRBJ1-2): DGGITQSPKYLFRKEGQNVTLSCEQNLNHDAMYWYRQDPGQGLRLIYYSQIVNDFQKGDIAEGYSVSREKKESFPLTVTSAQKNPTAFYLCASSPRGEGYTFGSGTRLTVV.

The rearrangement joins TRBV5-1 to TRBJ2-7; no clear D. From germline, CDR1 is SGHRS and CDR2 YFSETQ. V was clipped by 0 bases and J by 4 bases, with 8 bases between them. CDR3 length: 13 amino acids. DNA of the CDR3: TGCGCCAGCAGCTTGGACAGAGAATACGAGCAGTACTTC. Its protein product is CASSLDREYEQYF.

This chain links TRBV10-1 with TRBJ2-3; D remains unclear. Trimming took 8 bases from V and 3 from J, leaving 3 bases between them. Germline V gene data show CDR1 as WNHNN and CDR2 as SYGVQD (reference sequence). This CDR3 is 10 amino acids long. CDR3 nucleotides: TGCGCCAGCCAAACAGATACGCAGTATTTT. The encoded protein is CASQTDTQYF.

The V gene is TRBV15, the J gene TRBJ2-3; D unresolved. With 0 bases removed from V and 0 bases from J, the gap between germline ends came to 7 bases. This CDR3 spans 15 amino acids. Germline V gives CDR1 LNHNV, CDR2 YYDKDF (reference sequence). The CDR3 DNA sequence: TGTGCCACCAGCAGAGATCAGGCTAGCACAGATACGCAGTATTTT. It encodes CATSRDQASTDTQYF.

The genes are TRBV5-6 and TRBJ2-1; D ambiguous. Per the germline V gene, CDR1 is SGHDT and CDR2 is YYEEEE. The ends were cut back, 3 bases at V and 0 bases at J, with 7 bases in the middle. CDR3 size: 14 residues. This chain's CDR3 is CASSYVSSYNEQFF. The CDR3 DNA reads TGTGCCAGCAGCTATGTAAGCTCCTACAATGAGCAGTTCTTC. Drawing the rest from reference TRBV5-6 and TRBJ2-1, the complete variable domain is DAGVTQSPTHLIKTRGQQVTLRCSPKSGHDTVSWYQQALGQGPQFIFQYYEEEERQRGNFPDRFSGHQFPNYSSELNVNALLLGDSALYLCASSYVSSYNEQFFGPGTRLTVL.

The gene calls are TRBV3-1 (or the pseudogene TRBV3-2) and TRBJ2-7; D possibly corresponds to TRBD2 (5 bases). Trimming cost V 4 bases and J 7 bases, with 17 bases left between them. Looked up from germline, CDR1 is LGHDT and CDR2 is YNNKEL (reference sequence). This CDR3 has 14 amino acids. The CDR3 reads CASSPRASSREQYF. CDR3 bases: TGTGCCAGCAGCCCGCGGGCTAGCTCTCGGGAGCAGTACTTC.

The chain joins TRBV30 to TRBJ1-6; unclear D gene. This CDR3 spans 12 amino acids. V gave up 4 bases and J gave up 6 bases, with 7 bases separating them. CDR1 GTSNPN and CDR2 SVGIG come from the germline V gene (reference sequence). The CDR3 bases are TGTGCCTGGAAAGCCGGTAATTCACCCCTCCACTTT. It translates to CAWKAGNSPLHF.

The chain employs TRBV6-5 and TRBJ2-1; possible D gene TRBD2, 6 bases. The germline CDR1 and CDR2 sequences are MNHEY and SVGAGI. Trimming left V 6 bases short and J 8 bases short, with 17 bases between. The CDR3 covers 14 residues. Written as DNA, the CDR3 is TGTGCCAGCAGCCCGTTTGGAGGGCCCCATGAGCAGTTCTTC. Protein product: CASSPFGGPHEQFF.

The gene calls are TRBV2 and TRBJ1-5; maybe TRBD1 (6 bases). This CDR3 is 16 amino acids long. Trimming pared 8 bases from V and 3 bases from J, leaving 20 bases between. Germline CDR1 is SNHLY and CDR2 is FYNNEI. The CDR3 loop reads CASRDNSLRNNQPQHF. As DNA, the CDR3 is TGTGCCAGCCGGGACAACTCTTTGCGAAACAATCAGCCCCAGCATTTT.

Turning to this clone: A read error may produce the germline difference seen at one junction end. This rearrangement joins TRBV15 to TRBJ2-2; possibly TRBD2 for D (6 bases). Per germline, CDR1 LNHNV and CDR2 YYDKDF (reference sequence). The CDR3 consists of 15 residues. CDR3 coding DNA: TGTGCCACCAGCAGAGATGGAGGGAACCCCGGGGAGCTGTTTTTT. It is translated as CATSRDGGNPGELFF.

This clone occurred once. V gene TRBV7-9 combines with J gene TRBJ1-4; possible D gene TRBD1, 5 bases. Germline V CDR1 and CDR2: SEHNR, FQNEAQ (reference sequence). CDR3 length equals 16 residues. The V gene lost 2 bases and the J gene lost 7 bases, with 17 bases spanning the gap. In nucleotides, the CDR3 is TGTGCCAGCAGCTTAATGAACCCAGGGATGAGTGAAAAACTGTTTTTT. Amino acid sequence: CASSLMNPGMSEKLFF.

V usage is TRBV27 and J usage is TRBJ1-2; 8 bases align to TRBD1. There are 14 residues in the CDR3. With 7 bases clipped from V and 5 bases from J, the junction kept 9 bases outside the gene matches. CDR1 is MNHEY, CDR2 SMNVEV, per germline (reference sequence). CDR3 DNA sequence: TGTGCCAGCACCTCCCTCCAGGGGGCTTATGGCTACACCTTC. Its translation is CASTSLQGAYGYTF.

A word on this clone: Other DNA sequences in this sample translate to the same CDR3. The chain combines TRBV2 with TRBJ2-7, with D perhaps TRBD2 (5 bases). The V end was cut by 5 bases, the J end by 6 bases, with 11 bases between. CDR3 length: 12 residues. Germline V CDR1 and CDR2: SNHLY, FYNNEI. DNA of the CDR3: TGTGCCAGCAGTATCTCGGGGTCCGAGCAGTACTTC. Its translation is CASSISGSEQYF.